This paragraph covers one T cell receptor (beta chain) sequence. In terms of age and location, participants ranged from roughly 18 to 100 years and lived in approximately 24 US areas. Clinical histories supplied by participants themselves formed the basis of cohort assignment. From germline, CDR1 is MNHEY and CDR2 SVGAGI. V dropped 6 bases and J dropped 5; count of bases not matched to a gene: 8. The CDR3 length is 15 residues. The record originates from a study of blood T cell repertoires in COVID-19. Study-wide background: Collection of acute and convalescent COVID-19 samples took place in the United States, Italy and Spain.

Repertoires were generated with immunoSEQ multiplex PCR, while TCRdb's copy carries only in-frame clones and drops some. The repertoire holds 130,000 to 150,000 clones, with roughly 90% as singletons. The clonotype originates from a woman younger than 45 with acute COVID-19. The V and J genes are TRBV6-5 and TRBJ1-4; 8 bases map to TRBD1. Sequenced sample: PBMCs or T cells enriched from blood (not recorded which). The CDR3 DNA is TGTGCCAGCAGCCCCAAACAGGGGGGGAATGAAAAACTGTTTTTT. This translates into CASSPKQGGNEKLFF.